This is a list of T cell receptor beta chains from one sample in a study of T cell responses to AZD1222 COVID-19 vaccine. Using immunoSEQ multiplex PCR, the repertoire was profiled, and TCRdb retains in-frame clones only, with some absent. The sample has around 250,000 clones, 85% to 95% seen once. The sequenced sample was peripheral blood, obtained on day 0 of AZD1222 vaccination. The receptors here all came from an adult in good health. Each CDR3 is given with its conserved first and last residue. Each record gives: clone size, D gene, V gene, J gene, CDR3 protein, CDR3 DNA. D genes are given only for firm matches. Only some rows state a clone size, as once, few, many or a class for expanded clones.

clone size: .; D gene: .; V gene: TRBV28; J gene: TRBJ2-2; CDR3 protein: CASSLPLAANTGELFF; CDR3 DNA: TGTGCCAGCAGTCTTCCCTTGGCCGCGAACACCGGGGAGCTGTTTTTT
clone size: .; D gene: .; V gene: TRBV28; J gene: TRBJ2-7; CDR3 protein: CASSWARNYEQYF; CDR3 DNA: TGTGCCAGCAGTTGGGCCAGGAACTACGAGCAGTACTTC
clone size: .; D gene: .; V gene: TRBV5-4; J gene: TRBJ2-5; CDR3 protein: CASSTYQETQYF; CDR3 DNA: TGTGCCAGCAGCACGTACCAAGAGACCCAGTACTTC
clone size: .; D gene: .; V gene: TRBV3-1/TRBV3-2; J gene: TRBJ2-2; CDR3 protein: CASSQRELGRWNTGELFF; CDR3 DNA: TGTGCCAGCAGCCAAAGAGAGTTGGGTAGGTGGAACACCGGGGAGCTGTTTTTT
clone size: .; D gene: TRBD2; V gene: TRBV11-2; J gene: TRBJ2-4; CDR3 protein: CASSSPGLAGDLNIQYF; CDR3 DNA: TGTGCCAGCAGCTCTCCCGGACTAGCGGGAGACTTGAACATTCAGTACTTC
clone size: .; D gene: .; V gene: TRBV7-2; J gene: TRBJ2-3; CDR3 protein: CASSLARGTDTQYF; CDR3 DNA: TGTGCCAGCAGCTTAGCCAGGGGAACAGATACGCAGTATTTT
clone size: .; D gene: .; V gene: TRBV3-1/TRBV3-2; J gene: TRBJ2-1; CDR3 protein: CASSQGQASRFF; CDR3 DNA: TGTGCCAGCAGCCAAGGACAGGCCTCTCGGTTCTTC
clone size: once; D gene: .; V gene: TRBV10-3; J gene: TRBJ2-2; CDR3 protein: CAISESGQNTGELFF; CDR3 DNA: TGTGCCATCAGTGAGTCTGGACAGAACACCGGGGAGCTGTTTTTT
clone size: once; D gene: .; V gene: TRBV2; J gene: TRBJ1-6; CDR3 protein: CASRPGRGGSPLHF; CDR3 DNA: TGTGCCAGCAGACCGGGGCGAGGGGGTTCACCCCTCCACTTT
clone size: .; D gene: .; V gene: TRBV7-3; J gene: TRBJ2-7; CDR3 protein: CASSLRRGGSTLSYEQYF; CDR3 DNA: TGTGCCAGCAGCTTAAGGAGGGGCGGGTCCACACTCTCCTACGAGCAGTACTTC